The TCR beta chain under discussion was sequenced for a study of T cell responses to AZD1222 COVID-19 vaccine (dated by TCRdb to the early 2020s). Concerning the study at large: AZD1222 recipients given second doses at about 4 weeks or at about 12 weeks were pooled, since spike-specific TCR depth and breadth were not found to differ between the two schedules. A total of approximately 250 trial participants underwent TCR sequencing, of whom around 210 had received two doses of AZD1222 and some 26 had received two doses of the MenACWY control vaccine. Enrollment into the trials was organized by age into subgroups of 18-55, 56-69 and 70-plus years, and those subgroups contained roughly 140, 27 and 60 TCR-sequenced participants, respectively. Study-wide conclusions, independent of this receptor: The whole spike protein was spanned by vaccine-associated CD4 TCRs, and dominant responses were seen in regions 160-218 and 743-854. The 56-69-year group was small, and its depth increase did not reach significance, likely because of low power. After two AZD1222 doses, both the breadth and the depth of spike-specific TCRs were significantly higher than at day 0 and than in MenACWY recipients. Reportedly, almost half of the unique spike-specific TCRs recognized epitopes lying outside the regions that are mutated in the B.1.351 and B.1.1.7 variants. Conclusions about previously exposed vaccinees are limited, since just five to seven AZD1222 recipients were seropositive for SARS-CoV-2 at baseline. Participants were mostly white British, with more females than males. The authors suggested clonal diversity may have been underestimated. Because no day 14 peak-response samples were available, the repertoires could be characterized only after the peak T cell response.

Notes on this clone: It lacks a known antigen. No much larger clonotype is one base removed from it; base qualities were not supplied.

CDR1 is given as SGDLS and CDR2 as YYNGEE, both from the germline V gene. Inclusive of the bounding cysteine and phenylalanine, the CDR3 is 16 residues long. Only CDR3 DNA remains: 48 bases, in frame from the first base. V loses 5 bases of germline sequence and J loses 3 bases, and the interval between the two ends is 19 bases. Explained via the paper, the time point label denotes: baseline before first vaccination. The vaccinee samples were drawn from two UK trials, COV001 and COV002, one of which was a single-blind randomized controlled phase 2/3 trial testing AZD1222 (ChAdOx1 nCoV-19) in healthy adults. Trial participant PBMC samples were collected at day 0 and day 28 after the second dose for TCRbeta chain sequencing. The CDR3 regions of human TCRbeta chains were analyzed by immunosequencing. Turning to the authors' computational methods: Repertoire TCRs were checked for matches against a reference library of SARS-CoV-2-specific TCRs that had been generated using the MIRA antigen-specificity platform. Breadth was defined as the fraction of unique TCRs that were SARS-CoV-2-associated, and depth was defined as the fraction of total T cells that were SARS-CoV-2-associated. Using the MIRA data, each spike-specific TCR was mapped to the spike region that the TCR reacts to and placed in a CD4 or CD8 class. Log10-transformed breadth and depth values were compared by one-way ANOVA with Sidak's multiple comparisons tests. This is the immuneACCESS table as TCRdb keeps it, with only in-frame sequences that have V and J called. A part of the clones is gone; compared with another copy, unresolved V genes explain less than half, and the rest is unexplained. Clone size and V and J calls were adopted from that table, with D and trimming inferred from the DNA. The sample data list about 200,000 clones, and around 92% of these were observed just once. Roughly 1.4% of the sample is in the top ten clones.

This clonotype originated in an adult in good health. The chain is assembled from TRBV9 and TRBJ2-3, with no D gene named confidently. The source material was peripheral blood, sampled on day 0 of AZD1222 vaccination. The CDR3 amino acid sequence is: CASSKDQTFLTDTQYF. The base sequence is TGTGCCAGCAGTAAGGACCAAACCTTCTTGACAGATACGCAGTATTTT. The entire variable domain, with the stretches around the CDR3 drawn from the reference TRBV9 and TRBJ2-3 proteins, is DSGVTQTPKHLITATGQRVTLRCSPRSGDLSVYWYQQSLDQGLQFLIQYYNGEERAKGNILERFSAQQFPDLHSELNLSSLELGDSALYFCASSKDQTFLTDTQYFGPGTRLTVL.